These 20 T cell receptor beta chains were sequenced from one sample in a study of tumor-infiltrating lymphocytes in primary liver carcinoma. A constant-region primer served to make TCR beta cDNA from approximately 490 ng total RNA. Generation of the TCR beta libraries relied on three nested multiplex PCR rounds using slightly modified ARM-PCR. The first two PCR rounds used TRBV1-TRBV30 forward primers with a C-beta reverse primer, nine to ten cycles each. TCRdb re-derived calls from the multiplex PCR reads in MiXCR, one entry per CDR3 protein. The sample shows 300,000 to 350,000 distinct CDR3 sequences, around three fifths of them seen only once. Blood RNA was derived from unsorted whole blood, and germline DNA was extracted too. Sample: peripheral blood. The receptor set was obtained from a middle-aged man with primary liver carcinoma and hepatitis B virus infection.

This clonotype was observed a single time. A read error is possible here, since a much larger clone lies one base away. The V call is TRBV5-1, the J call TRBJ2-6; D is uncertain. The CDR3 extends over 16 amino acids. Germline values: CDR1 SGHRS, CDR2 YFSETQ. The chain's CDR3 is CASSLIEVTGTNVLTF. CDR3 sequence (DNA): TGCGCCAGCAGCTTGATAGAGGTTACTGGGACCAACGTCCTGACTTTC.

This clonotype was picked up a small number of times. Since the CDR3 does not end with the conserved phenylalanine or tryptophan, this likely comes from a read error. V usage is TRBV6-5 and J usage is TRBJ2-1; 8 bases fit TRBD1. The CDR3 is 15 amino acids. The junction had 8 bases not matched to a gene; V was cut back by 7 bases and J by 3 bases. Germline CDR1 is MNHEY and CDR2 is SVGAGI. The CDR3 here is CASNLQGANYNEQFL. The CDR3 DNA reads TGTGCCAGCAATCTCCAGGGGGCTAACTACAATGAGCAGTTCCTC.

This clonotype appeared a single time. A junction boundary mismatches the germline segment, possibly from a read error. This chain uses TRBV4-2 with TRBJ2-2, with no clear D. Germline V lookup: CDR1 LGHNA, CDR2 YNFKEQ. The CDR3 runs to 14 residues. CDR3 region: CAGSQHGDTGELFF. The DNA for the CDR3 is TGTGCCGGCAGCCAACACGGAGACACCGGGGAGCTGTTTTTT.

Turning to this clonotype: The junction departs from germline at one end; a sequencing error may be responsible. The chain is built from TRBV11-2 and TRBJ1-2; 8 positions match TRBD1. Germline CDR1 reads SGHAT; CDR2 reads FQNNGV. This CDR3 has 15 amino acids. The CDR3 DNA follows: TGTGCCAGCAGCTTAGGGACAGGGCCTGTTCATGGTTACACCTTC. Its translation: CASSLGTGPVHGYTF.

Note on this clonotype: A read error is possible here, since a much larger clone lies one base away. The chain combines TRBV6-2 or TRBV6-3 with TRBJ2-1; D is uncertain. Deletions cut 2 bases from V and 8 bases from J, with 16 bases between. Looked up from germline, CDR1 is MNHEY and CDR2 is SVGEGT. The CDR3 contains 15 residues. DNA for the CDR3: TGTGCCAGCAGTTACGATGGACCCGCCCTCGATGAGCAGTTCTTC. This codes for CASSYDGPALDEQFF.

To note about this clonotype: At one end the junction does not follow the germline gene, possibly because of a read error. The CDR3 DNA reads as TGTGTCAGCAGCCAATATCATTGGGGAAATACGCAGTATTTT. It yields the protein CVSSQYHWGNTQYF. The rearrangement links TRBV14 to TRBJ2-3, with D uncertain. This CDR3 contains 14 residues. Germline V gene sequence: CDR1 SGHDN, CDR2 FVKESK.

In regard to this clonotype: A read error may account for a junction end that differs from germline. The chain links TRBV11-2 to TRBJ2-3; TRBD2 is a possible D gene (6 bases). The germline CDR1 and CDR2 sequences are SGHAT and FQNNGV. The length of the CDR3 is 15 residues. The CDR3 coding sequence is TGTGCCAGCAGCCGGACCGTGACTGGAGGGGATACACAGTATTTT. Its protein is CASSRTVTGGDTQYF.

The V gene is TRBV11-3, the J gene TRBJ2-1, with a possible D match to TRBD2 (8 bases). The CDR3 is 19 residues long. The germline V gene encodes CDR1 SGHNT and CDR2 YENEEA. The V gene lost 5 bases and the J gene lost 4 bases, with 27 bases spanning the gap. The CDR3 loop is CASSRWDRGSSGIYNEQFF. The CDR3 nucleotides are TGTGCCAGCAGCCGGTGGGACAGAGGGAGTAGCGGGATTTACAATGAGCAGTTCTTC.

Notes on this clonotype: A much more abundant neighbour one base away suggests this may be a read error. The chain links TRBV6-2 or TRBV6-3 to TRBJ2-5; 7 bases map to TRBD1. After removal of 7 bases from V and 5 bases from J, the junction contained 7 bases not matched to a gene. CDR3 length: 13 amino acids. Per the germline V gene, CDR1 is MNHEY and CDR2 is SVGEGT. CDR3 bases: TGTGCCAGCATCATCGACAGGGTTGAGACCCAGTACTTC. This translates into CASIIDRVETQYF.

The chain couples TRBV12-3 or TRBV12-4 to TRBJ1-2; D gene ambiguous. The CDR3 spans 14 residues. With 1 base removed from V and 6 bases from J, the gap between germline ends came to 12 bases. In nucleotides, the CDR3 is TGTGCCAGCAGTTTAGGTCTGGGGAGGGATGGCTACACCTTC. Amino acids: CASSLGLGRDGYTF.

V gene TRBV5-6 combines with J gene TRBJ1-5; D is perhaps TRBD1 (6 bases). There are 15 residues in the CDR3. V was trimmed by 4 bases and J by 6 bases, leaving 17 bases between them. Germline CDR1 SGHDT, CDR2 YYEEEE. The CDR3 is CASSQWNRVGQPQHF. CDR3 DNA: TGTGCCAGCAGCCAGTGGAACAGGGTCGGTCAGCCCCAGCATTTT.

The count of this clonotype is one. A junction end diverges from the germline sequence, so it may reflect a read error. The chain combines TRBV29-1 with TRBJ2-7; D tentatively fits TRBD1 or TRBD2 (5 bases each). The CDR3 is 16 amino acids. Germline CDR1 is SQVTM and CDR2 is ANQGSEA. The CDR3 sequence: CSVMTSGTGTPYKQYF. The CDR3 DNA is TGCAGCGTCATGACATCTGGGACCGGCACTCCCTACAAGCAGTACTTC.

On this clonotype: One junction end disagrees with the germline gene, perhaps due to a read error. The chain joins TRBV29-1 to TRBJ2-6; 7 bases fit TRBD2. The CDR3 covers 18 residues. From germline, CDR1 is SQVTM and CDR2 ANQGSEA. CDR3 residues: CSVEDRGVQGSGANVLTF. The CDR3 bases are TGCAGCGTTGAAGATCGGGGGGTGCAGGGCTCTGGGGCCAACGTCCTTACTTTC.

About this clonotype itself: Relative to the germline gene, one junction end is altered; a read error may explain this. The chain recombines TRBV29-1 with TRBJ2-7, with D perhaps TRBD2 (6 bases). The germline V gene has CDR1 SQVTM and CDR2 ANQGSEA. The CDR3 is 12 amino acids. The CDR3 bases are TGCAGCGTCGGGACTGTATCCTACGAGCAGCACTTC. As protein: CSVGTVSYEQHF.

The chain employs TRBV28 and TRBJ2-1; possible D gene TRBD1, 5 bases. The CDR3 is 11 residues long. The ends were cut back, 8 bases at V and 13 bases at J, with 15 bases in the middle. Germline V gene sequence: CDR1 MDHEN, CDR2 SYDVKM. CDR3 loop: CASDSTGLQFF. CDR3 in DNA: TGTGCCAGCGATTCCACAGGTCTTCAGTTCTTC.

This clonotype turned up a few times. The CDR3 loop reads CASSPGTGRNQPQHF. As DNA, the CDR3 is TGTGCCAGCAGCCCCGGGACAGGGAGAAATCAGCCCCAGCATTTT. V is TRBV6-5 and J is TRBJ1-5, with 9 positions matching TRBD1. Trimming at V came to 6 bases and at J to 4 bases, leaving 7 bases not matched to a gene. CDR3 length equals 15 residues. The V gene's germline CDR1 is MNHEY and CDR2 SVGAGI.

Here the CDR3 reads CASSSSDLEWFF. The CDR3 region has the DNA TGTGCCAGCAGCTCCAGCGACTTGGAGTGGTTCTTC. The chain joins TRBV11-3 to TRBJ2-1; D is unclear. CDR1 and CDR2 from the germline V gene are SGHNT and YENEEA. The CDR3 runs to 12 residues. V dropped 4 bases and J dropped 15 bases, with 16 bases sitting between them.

This clonotype was seen only a few times. J is TRBJ2-3 and V is TRBV7-9; D ambiguous. Trimming shortened V by 4 bases and J by 3 bases, and 11 bases separated the two germline ends. CDR1 and CDR2 from the germline V gene are SEHNR and FQNEAQ (reference sequence). The CDR3 runs 14 residues. The CDR3 loop reads CASSYTHRTDTQYF. The CDR3 DNA follows: TGTGCCAGCAGCTACACCCATAGAACAGATACGCAGTATTTT.

V gene TRBV11-2 combines with J gene TRBJ2-2, with D possibly TRBD1 on 5 matching bases. Trimming shortened V by 6 bases and J by 5 bases, and 13 bases separated the two germline ends. Germline V gene data show CDR1 as SGHAT and CDR2 as FQNNGV. The CDR3 length is 14 residues. The CDR3 is CASSQFAGTGELFF. Written as DNA, the CDR3 is TGTGCCAGCAGTCAATTTGCAGGGACCGGGGAGCTGTTTTTT.

For the CDR3, the DNA is TGTGCCAGCAGTCCAGGGGCGGTTGGCTACACCTTC. Translating gives CASSPGAVGYTF. V usage is TRBV12-3 or TRBV12-4 and J usage is TRBJ1-2, with D maybe TRBD1 (6 bases). The CDR3 totals 12 residues. V lost 5 bases and J 7 bases, leaving 11 bases between the germline ends.